This TCR beta chain was documented in a study of blood T cell repertoires in COVID-19. Study-level background: Samples representing acute and convalescent COVID-19 were sourced from the United States, Italy and Spain. The cDNA or gDNA used as material had been derived from T cells, B-cell-depleted T cells, or PBMCs.

The germline gives CDR1 MDHEN, CDR2 SYDVKM. This CDR3 is 14 amino acids long. Between the trimmed V and J ends, which lost 5 bases and 1 base, there was a span of 11 bases. TCRdb's copy holds only in-frame clones and misses some; the assay was immunoSEQ multiplex PCR. Of about 210,000 clones in the sample, about 83% are singletons; the top ten hold 2% to 3%. V usage is TRBV28 and J usage is TRBJ1-1; tentatively, D is TRBD1 (6 bases). The source of this sequence is a middle-aged woman with active or convalescent COVID-19. Sequenced sample: peripheral blood. This CDR3 reads CASSTGLANTEAFF. The CDR3 nucleotides are TGTGCCAGCAGTACAGGGTTAGCGAACACTGAAGCTTTCTTT.